This T cell receptor (beta chain) came from a study of T cell responses to AZD1222 COVID-19 vaccine. Some clones are missing from TCRdb's copy, which holds only in-frame ones; the method was immunoSEQ multiplex PCR. The table includes more than 100,000 clones, 85% to 90% detected once. Sequenced material: peripheral blood, taken on day 0 of AZD1222 vaccination. The sequence came from an adult in good health.

CDR3 region: CASSQAPTATNEKLFF. The CDR3 DNA follows: TGCGCCAGCAGCCAAGCCCCAACAGCAACTAATGAAAAACTGTTTTTT. The chain is built from TRBV4-3 and TRBJ1-4, with no clear D. The germline CDR1 and CDR2 sequences are LGHNA and YSLEER. The CDR3 totals 16 residues. Deletions cut 1 base from V and 0 bases from J, with 9 bases between.